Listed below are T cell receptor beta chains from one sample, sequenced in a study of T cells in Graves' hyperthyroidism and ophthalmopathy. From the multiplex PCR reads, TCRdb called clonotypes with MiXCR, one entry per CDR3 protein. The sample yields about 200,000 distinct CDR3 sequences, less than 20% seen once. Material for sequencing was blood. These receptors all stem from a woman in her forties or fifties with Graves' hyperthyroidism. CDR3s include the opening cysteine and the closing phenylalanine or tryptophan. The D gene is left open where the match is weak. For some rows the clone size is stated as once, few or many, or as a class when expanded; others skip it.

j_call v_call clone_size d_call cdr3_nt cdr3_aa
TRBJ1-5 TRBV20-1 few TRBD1 TGCAGTGCTAGAGTTGACAGGGGGTATTTTCAGCCCCAGCATTTT CSARVDRGYFQPQHF
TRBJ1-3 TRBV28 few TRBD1 TGTGCCAGCAGTCCCCCAGGGGGCAGCGAATTAAACACCATATATTTT CASSPPGGSELNTIYF
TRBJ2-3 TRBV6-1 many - TGTGCCAGCAGCCCAAGCGGGGATACGCAGTATTTT CASSPSGDTQYF
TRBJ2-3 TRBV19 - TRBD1 TGTGCCAGTAGTCCCGGGACAGGAGGCCTCACAGATACGCAGTATTTT CASSPGTGGLTDTQYF
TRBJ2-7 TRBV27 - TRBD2 TGTGCCAGCAGTTTTCGGACTAGCGGGTATCAATACGAGCAGTACTTC CASSFRTSGYQYEQYF
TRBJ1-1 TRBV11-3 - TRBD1 TGTGCCAGCAGACGAGGACAGGAGAACACTGAAGCTTCCTTT CASRRGQENTEASF
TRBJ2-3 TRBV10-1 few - TGCGCCAGCAGTGAGAGGGGGGAGGGCCCAGGGGGGACAGATACGCAGTATTTT CASSERGEGPGGTDTQYF
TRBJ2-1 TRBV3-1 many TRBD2 TGTGCCAGCAGGATGACTAGCGCGTACAATGAGCAGTTCTTC CASRMTSAYNEQFF
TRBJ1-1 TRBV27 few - - CASSFGTGTEASF
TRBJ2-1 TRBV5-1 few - TGCGCCAGCAGCCCCCCCCCTGACGGGTTTTACAATGAGCAGTTCTTC CASSPPPDGFYNEQFF
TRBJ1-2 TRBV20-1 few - TGCAGTGCTAGGTCTGGGGGTGATTATGGCTACACCTTC CSARSGGDYGYTF